The 2 T cell receptor beta chains listed next were all sequenced from one sample in a study of T cells in Graves' hyperthyroidism and ophthalmopathy. It was RNA transcripts that yielded the amplified TCR beta CDR3 regions. A first-round RT-PCR of the TCR CDR3 used the HTBI primer set. TCRdb independently ran MiXCR on the multiplex PCR reads; one entry per CDR3 protein. The repertoire holds about 400,000 distinct CDR3 sequences, with approximately 14% as singletons. The sequenced sample consisted of blood. The receptors derive from a woman aged 55-69 years with Graves' ophthalmopathy.

This clonotype was detected ten times or more. V is TRBV20-1 and J is TRBJ1-4; D unresolved. V was shortened by 5 bases and J by 8 bases, with 6 bases between the two germline ends. The CDR3 length is 10 residues. Germline CDR1 reads DFQATT; CDR2 reads SNEGSKA (reference sequence). The chain's CDR3 is CSASTEKLFF. The DNA of the CDR3 is TGCAGTGCTTCAACCGAAAAACTGTTTTTT.

This clonotype was observed many times. This chain uses TRBV12-3 or TRBV12-4 with TRBJ2-1; 9 bases match TRBD2. J lost 1 base, V lost 1 base, and 5 bases had no gene match. This CDR3 region has 17 residues. The CDR3 region has the DNA TGTGCCAGCAGTTTAGGCGGGAGGGCTTTGTCCTACAATGAGCAGTTCTTC. Translation gives CASSLGGRALSYNEQFF.